This T cell receptor beta chain is drawn from a study of T cell clonality in common variable immunodeficiency. Regarding the study as a whole: Fewer deletions and N-nucleotide insertions were reportedly seen in common variable immunodeficiency TCR beta sequences. CVID subjects shared fewer TCRbeta clones than healthy controls did. Repertoire-complication correlations in CVID were limited by patient heterogeneity. CVID subjects showed higher TCRbeta clonality than healthy controls.

Many counts were recorded for this clone. Its specificity is not known. The CDR3 end lies 3 residues beyond the end of the read and is filled in from the germline J gene. The germline CDR1 and CDR2 sequences are SQVTM and ANQGSEA. This CDR3 spans 11 amino acids. The assay was immunoSEQ multiplex PCR, and TCRdb's table has in-frame clones only and misses some. The sample has 50,000 to 60,000 clones, none seen only once. This chain uses TRBV29-1 with TRBJ1-1, with D possibly being TRBD1 (5 bases). This sequence was found in a person aged 18-69 years in good health. Sequenced input: peripheral blood mononuclear cells. This CDR3 reads CSVEEGLLAFF. The CDR3 bases that were read are TGCAGCGTTGAGGAGGGGCTGTTG.